The clone carrying this T cell receptor (beta chain) was seen many times. Synthesis of cDNA used 5'RACE (with 10-nucleotide random UMIs). TCRdb fed the 5' RACE reads into MiXCR, producing one record per CDR3 protein. The sample has roughly 70,000 distinct CDR3 sequences, around 3.9% seen once. V dropped 4 bases and J dropped 10 bases, with 10 bases sitting between them. The CDR3 covers 12 residues. In germline, CDR1 is LGHDT, CDR2 YNNKEL (reference sequence). The sample comes from a study of neurological immune-mediated disorders. The sample consisted of PBMCs. This sequence originates from a man aged 25-40 years with multiple sclerosis. This chain joins TRBV3-1 and TRBJ1-4; D unresolved. The CDR3 bases are TGTGCCAGCAGCCTCCGACCCGGAAAACTGTTTTTT. Translated: CASSLRPGKLFF.